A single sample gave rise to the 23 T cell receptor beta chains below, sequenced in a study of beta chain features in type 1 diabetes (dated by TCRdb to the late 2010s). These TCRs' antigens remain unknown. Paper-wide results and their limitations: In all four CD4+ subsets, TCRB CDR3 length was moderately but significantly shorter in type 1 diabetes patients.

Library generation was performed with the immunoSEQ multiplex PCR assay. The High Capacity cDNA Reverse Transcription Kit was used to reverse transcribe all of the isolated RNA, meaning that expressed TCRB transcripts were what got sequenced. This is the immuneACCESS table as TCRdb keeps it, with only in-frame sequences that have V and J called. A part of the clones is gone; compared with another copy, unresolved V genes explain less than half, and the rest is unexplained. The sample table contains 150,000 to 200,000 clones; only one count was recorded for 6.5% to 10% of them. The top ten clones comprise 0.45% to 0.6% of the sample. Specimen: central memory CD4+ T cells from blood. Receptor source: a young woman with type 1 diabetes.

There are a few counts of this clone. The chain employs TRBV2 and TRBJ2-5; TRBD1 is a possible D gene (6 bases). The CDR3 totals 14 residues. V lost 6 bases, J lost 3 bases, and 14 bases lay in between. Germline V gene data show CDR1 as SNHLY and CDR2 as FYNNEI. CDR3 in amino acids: CASSLQGMEETQYF. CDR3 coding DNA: TGTGCCAGCAGCCTTCAGGGGATGGAAGAGACCCAGTACTTC.

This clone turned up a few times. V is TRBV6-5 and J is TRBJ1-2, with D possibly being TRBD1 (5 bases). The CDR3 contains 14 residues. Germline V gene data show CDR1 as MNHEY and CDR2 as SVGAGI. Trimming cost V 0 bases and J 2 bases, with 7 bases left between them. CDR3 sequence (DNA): TGTGCCAGCAGTTACTCGGGGGGGAACTATGGCTACACCTTC. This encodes CASSYSGGNYGYTF.

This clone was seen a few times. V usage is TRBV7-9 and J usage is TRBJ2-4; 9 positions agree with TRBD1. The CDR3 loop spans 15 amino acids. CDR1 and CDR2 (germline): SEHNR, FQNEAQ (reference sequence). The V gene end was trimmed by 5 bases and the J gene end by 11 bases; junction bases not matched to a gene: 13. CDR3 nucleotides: TGTGCCAGCAGCCCCCCCGGGACAGGGCTGGGGGTTCAGTACTTC. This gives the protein CASSPPGTGLGVQYF.

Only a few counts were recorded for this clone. CDR3 sequence (DNA): TGTGCCAGCTCACCGGGCCAACCAAATGAGCAGTTCTTC. Translation gives CASSPGQPNEQFF. This chain connects TRBV18 to TRBJ2-1; D unresolved. V lost 3 bases, J lost 7 bases, and 10 bases lay in between. The CDR3 runs to 13 residues. The germline V gene has CDR1 KGHSH and CDR2 LQKENI.

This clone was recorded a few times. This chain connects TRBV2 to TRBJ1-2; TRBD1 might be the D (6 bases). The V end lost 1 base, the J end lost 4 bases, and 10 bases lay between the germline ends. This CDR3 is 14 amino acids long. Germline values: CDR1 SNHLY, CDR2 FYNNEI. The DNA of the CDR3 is TGTGCCAGCAGTGAAGAGGGGGGGGCCTATGGCTACACCTTC. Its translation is CASSEEGGAYGYTF.

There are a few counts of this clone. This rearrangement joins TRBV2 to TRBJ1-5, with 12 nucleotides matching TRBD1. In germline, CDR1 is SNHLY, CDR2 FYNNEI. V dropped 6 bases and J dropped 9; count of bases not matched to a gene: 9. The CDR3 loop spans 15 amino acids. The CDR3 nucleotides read TGTGCCAGCAGGGGGGGACAGGGGGCTCAGGGGCCCCAGCATTTT. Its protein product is CASRGGQGAQGPQHF. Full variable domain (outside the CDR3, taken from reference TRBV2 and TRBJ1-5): EPEVTQTPSHQVTQMGQEVILRCVPISNHLYFYWYRQILGQKVEFLVSFYNNEISEKSEIFDDQFSVERPDGSNFTLKIRSTKLEDSAMYFCASRGGQGAQGPQHFGDGTRLSIL.

The DNA of the CDR3 is TGTGCCAGCTGGCCCGGGACTCCTACAGATACGCAGTATTTT. Translation: CASWPGTPTDTQYF. The chain joins TRBV5-6 to TRBJ2-3, with a weak D call TRBD2 (6 bases). The germline CDR1 and CDR2 sequences are SGHDT and YYEEEE. The CDR3 length is 14 residues. The ends were cut back, 7 bases at V and 3 bases at J, with 15 bases in the middle.

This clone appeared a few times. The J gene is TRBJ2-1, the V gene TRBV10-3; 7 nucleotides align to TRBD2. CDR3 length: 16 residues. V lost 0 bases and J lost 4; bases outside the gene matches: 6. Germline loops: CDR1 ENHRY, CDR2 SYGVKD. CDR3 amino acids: CAISESSLAVYNEQFF. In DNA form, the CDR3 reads TGTGCCATCAGTGAGTCATCGCTAGCGGTATACAATGAGCAGTTCTTC.

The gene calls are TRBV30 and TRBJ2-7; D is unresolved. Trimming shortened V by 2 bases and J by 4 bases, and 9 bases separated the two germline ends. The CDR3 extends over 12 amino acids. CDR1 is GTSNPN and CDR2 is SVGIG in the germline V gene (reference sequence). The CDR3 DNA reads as TGTGCCTGGAGTCTAGTCCCGTACGAGCAGTACTTC. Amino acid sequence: CAWSLVPYEQYF.

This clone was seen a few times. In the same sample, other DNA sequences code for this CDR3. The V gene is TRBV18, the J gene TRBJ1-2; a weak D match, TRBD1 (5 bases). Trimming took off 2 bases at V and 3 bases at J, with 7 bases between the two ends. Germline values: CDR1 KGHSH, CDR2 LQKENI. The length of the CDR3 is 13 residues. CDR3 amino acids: CASSPDRDYGYTF. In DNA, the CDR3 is TGTGCCAGCTCACCAGACAGAGACTATGGCTACACCTTC.

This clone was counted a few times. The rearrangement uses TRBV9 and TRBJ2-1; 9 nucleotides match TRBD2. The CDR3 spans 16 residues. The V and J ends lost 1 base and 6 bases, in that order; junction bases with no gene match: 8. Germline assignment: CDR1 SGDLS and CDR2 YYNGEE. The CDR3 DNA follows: TGTGCCAGCAGCGTACCCGCGGGAGGGGATCTCAATGAGCAGTTCTTC. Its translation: CASSVPAGGDLNEQFF. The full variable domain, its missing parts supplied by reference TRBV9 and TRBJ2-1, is DSGVTQTPKHLITATGQRVTLRCSPRSGDLSVYWYQQSLDQGLQFLIQYYNGEERAKGNILERFSAQQFPDLHSELNLSSLELGDSALYFCASSVPAGGDLNEQFFGPGTRLTVL.

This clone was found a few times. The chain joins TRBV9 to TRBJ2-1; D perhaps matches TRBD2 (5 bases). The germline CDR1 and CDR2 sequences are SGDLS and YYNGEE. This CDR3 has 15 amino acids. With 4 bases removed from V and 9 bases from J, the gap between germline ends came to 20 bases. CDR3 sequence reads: CASSLSGSGGGEQFF. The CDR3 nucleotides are TGTGCCAGCAGCTTAAGCGGCTCAGGCGGTGGTGAGCAGTTCTTC.

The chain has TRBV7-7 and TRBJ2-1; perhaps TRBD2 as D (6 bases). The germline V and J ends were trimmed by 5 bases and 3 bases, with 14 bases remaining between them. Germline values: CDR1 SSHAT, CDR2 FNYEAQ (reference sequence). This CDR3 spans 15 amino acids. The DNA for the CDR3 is TGTGCCAGCAGCCGGGACTTCGGAAACTACAATGAGCAGTTCTTC. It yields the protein CASSRDFGNYNEQFF.

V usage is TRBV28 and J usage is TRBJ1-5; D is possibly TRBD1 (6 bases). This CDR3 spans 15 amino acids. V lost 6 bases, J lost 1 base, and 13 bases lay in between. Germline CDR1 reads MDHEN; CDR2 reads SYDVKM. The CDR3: CASSPPGHSNQPQHF. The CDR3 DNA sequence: TGTGCCAGCAGCCCACCGGGACACAGCAATCAGCCCCAGCATTTT.

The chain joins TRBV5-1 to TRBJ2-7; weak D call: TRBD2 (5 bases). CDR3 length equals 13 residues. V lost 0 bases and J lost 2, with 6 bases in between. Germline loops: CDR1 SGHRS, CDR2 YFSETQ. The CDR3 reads CASSLGRAYEQYF. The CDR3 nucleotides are TGCGCCAGCAGCTTGGGGCGGGCCTACGAGCAGTACTTC.

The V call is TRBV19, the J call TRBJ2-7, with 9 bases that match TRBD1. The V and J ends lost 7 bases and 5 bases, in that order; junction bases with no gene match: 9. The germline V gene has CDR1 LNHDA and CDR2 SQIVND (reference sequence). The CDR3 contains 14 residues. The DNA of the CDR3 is TGTGCCAGTAACCCCCGGGACAGGGCCCACGAGCAGTACTTC. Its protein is CASNPRDRAHEQYF.

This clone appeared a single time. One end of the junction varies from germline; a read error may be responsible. The CDR3 here is CASSPQPLGGGAGNF. For the CDR3, the DNA is TGTGCCAGCAGCCCTCAACCTCTTGGTGGGGGGGCCGGTAACTTC. V gene TRBV7-9 combines with J gene TRBJ2-5, with D possibly matching TRBD2 (7 bases). The CDR3 has 15 residues. In germline, CDR1 is SEHNR, CDR2 FQNEAQ (reference sequence). Based on the CDR3 plus reference TRBV7-9 and TRBJ2-5, the full variable domain is DTGVSQNPRHKITKRGQNVTFRCDPISEHNRLYWYRQTLGQGPEFLTYFQNEAQLEKSRLLSDRFSAERPKGSFSTLEIQRTEQGDSAMYLCASSPQPLGGGAGNFGPGTRLLVL.

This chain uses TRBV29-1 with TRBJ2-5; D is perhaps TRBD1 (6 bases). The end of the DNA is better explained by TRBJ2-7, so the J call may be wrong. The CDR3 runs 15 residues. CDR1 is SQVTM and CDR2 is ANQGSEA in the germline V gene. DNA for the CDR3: TGCAGCGTTGAGGCTTTAGAGACAGGCGCCTACGAGCAGTACTTC. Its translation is CSVEALETGAYEQYF.

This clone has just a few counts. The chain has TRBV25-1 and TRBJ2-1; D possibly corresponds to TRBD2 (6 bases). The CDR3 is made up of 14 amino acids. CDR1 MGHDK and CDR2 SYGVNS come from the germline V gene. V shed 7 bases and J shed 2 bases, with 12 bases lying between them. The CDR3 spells CASKAGSTYNEQFF. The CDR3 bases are TGTGCCAGCAAAGCGGGTAGCACCTACAATGAGCAGTTCTTC.

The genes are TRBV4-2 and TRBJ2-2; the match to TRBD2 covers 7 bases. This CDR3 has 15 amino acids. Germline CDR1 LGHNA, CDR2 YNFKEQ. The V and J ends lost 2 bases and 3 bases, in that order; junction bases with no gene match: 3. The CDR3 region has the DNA TGTGCCAGCAGCCAACCCGGGAGGCACACCGGGGAGCTGTTTTTT. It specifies CASSQPGRHTGELFF.

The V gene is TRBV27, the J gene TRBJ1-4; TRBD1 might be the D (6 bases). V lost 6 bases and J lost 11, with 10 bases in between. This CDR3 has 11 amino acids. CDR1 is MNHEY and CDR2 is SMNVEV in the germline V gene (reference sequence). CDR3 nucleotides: TGTGCCAGCAGACATAGGGGGAAACTGTTTTTT. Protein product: CASRHRGKLFF.

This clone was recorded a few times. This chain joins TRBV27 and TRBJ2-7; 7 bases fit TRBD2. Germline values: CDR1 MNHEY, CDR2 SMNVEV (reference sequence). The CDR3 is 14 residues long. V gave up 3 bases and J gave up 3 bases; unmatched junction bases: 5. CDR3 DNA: TGTGCCAGCAGTTTCCAGAGCGGGGACTACGAGCAGTACTTC. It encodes CASSFQSGDYEQYF.

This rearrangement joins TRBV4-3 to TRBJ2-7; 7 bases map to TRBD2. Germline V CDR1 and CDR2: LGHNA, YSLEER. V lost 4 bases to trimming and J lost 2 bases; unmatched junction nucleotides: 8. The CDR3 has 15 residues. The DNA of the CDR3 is TGCGCCAGCAGCCCGGCACTAGCGAGCGCCTACGAGCAGTACTTC. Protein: CASSPALASAYEQYF.